This T cell receptor beta chain was sequenced during a study of low-dose radiotherapy and immunotherapy resistance in tumors. Primers targeting TRAV and TRBV primed first-strand cDNA, covering alpha and beta chains. The authors amplified TCRs for roughly 20 PCR cycles with a constant-region primer and a V-primer adapter. Amplifying the isolated mRNA was done by in vitro transcription. MiXCR, applied by TCRdb to the reads, yields one record per CDR3 protein. The sample has under 95,000 distinct CDR3 sequences; over 15% are singletons. Noted time point: after trial treatment. Treatment indicated: LDRT plus nivolumab, ipilimumab, low-dose cyclophosphamide and aspirin (RACIN trial). The length of the CDR3 is 16 residues. V lost 1 base, J lost 0 bases, and 10 bases lay in between. The germline gives CDR1 KGHSH, CDR2 LQKENI.

Material: PBMCs, obtained after low-dose radiotherapy plus immunotherapy. J is TRBJ1-3 and V is TRBV18; D is undetermined. The TCR was taken from a male donor with prostate cancer. The CDR3 nucleotides read TGTGCCAGCTCACCACAAAGTACAGTCTCTGGAAACACCATATATTTT. This translates into CASSPQSTVSGNTIYF.